One TCR beta chain is described in this entry. Antigen unknown. This sample was taken from a study of T cells and Merkel cell carcinoma outcomes. TCRdb's table, derived via immunoSEQ multiplex PCR, lists solely in-frame clones and lacks some. The data hold about 2,000 clones, with around 90% observed a single time. General study points: In Merkel cell carcinoma, repertoire and T-cell density reportedly predicted outcomes.

The CDR3 covers 12 residues. Trimming removed 5 bases from V and 9 bases from J, with 12 bases in between. Germline CDR1 and CDR2: MDHEN and SYDVKM. The sequenced material came from tumor tissue from Merkel cell carcinoma. The chain joins TRBV28 to TRBJ2-3, with a possible D match to TRBD2 (6 bases). The sequence came from a human donor with Merkel cell carcinoma. CDR3 sequence (DNA): TGTGCCAGCAGTGGGGGAGGTCGCACGCAGTATTTT. Translated: CASSGGGRTQYF.